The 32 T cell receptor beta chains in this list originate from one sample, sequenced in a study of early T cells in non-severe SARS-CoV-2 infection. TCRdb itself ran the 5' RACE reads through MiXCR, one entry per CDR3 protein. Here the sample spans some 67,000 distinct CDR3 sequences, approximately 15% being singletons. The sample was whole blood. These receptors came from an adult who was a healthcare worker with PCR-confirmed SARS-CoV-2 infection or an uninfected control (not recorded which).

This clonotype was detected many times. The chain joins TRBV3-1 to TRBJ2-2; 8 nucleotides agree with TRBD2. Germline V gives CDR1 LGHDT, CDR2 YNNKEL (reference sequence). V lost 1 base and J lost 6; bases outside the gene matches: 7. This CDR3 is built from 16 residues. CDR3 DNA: TGTGCCAGCAGCCAAGGGGAACCGGGGGGGCCCGGGGAGCTGTTTTTT. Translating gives CASSQGEPGGPGELFF.

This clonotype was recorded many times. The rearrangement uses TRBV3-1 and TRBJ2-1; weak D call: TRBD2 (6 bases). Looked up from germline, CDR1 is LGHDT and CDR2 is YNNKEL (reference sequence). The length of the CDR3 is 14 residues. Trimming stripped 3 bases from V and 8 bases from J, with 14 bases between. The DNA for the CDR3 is TGTGCCAGCAGCCACGAGGACTACCTTCATGAGCAGTTCTTC. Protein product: CASSHEDYLHEQFF.

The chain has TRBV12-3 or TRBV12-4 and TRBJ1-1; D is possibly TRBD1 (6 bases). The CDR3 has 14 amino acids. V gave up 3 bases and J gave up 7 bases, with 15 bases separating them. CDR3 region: CASSLGAQGREAFF. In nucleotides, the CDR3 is TGTGCCAGCAGTTTGGGCGCCCAGGGGCGTGAAGCTTTCTTT.

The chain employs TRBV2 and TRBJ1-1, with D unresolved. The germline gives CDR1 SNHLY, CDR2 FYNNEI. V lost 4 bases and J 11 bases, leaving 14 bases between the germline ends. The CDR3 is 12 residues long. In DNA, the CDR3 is TGTGCCAGCAGTGGTTCCTCCTTCCGGGCTTTCTTT. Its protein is CASSGSSFRAFF.

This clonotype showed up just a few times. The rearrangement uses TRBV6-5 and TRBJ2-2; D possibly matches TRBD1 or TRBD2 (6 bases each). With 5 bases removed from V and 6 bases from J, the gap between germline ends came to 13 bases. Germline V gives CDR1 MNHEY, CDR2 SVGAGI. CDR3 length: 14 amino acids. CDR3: CASSLWGAAGELFF. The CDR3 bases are TGTGCCAGCAGTCTGTGGGGGGCGGCCGGGGAGCTGTTTTTT.

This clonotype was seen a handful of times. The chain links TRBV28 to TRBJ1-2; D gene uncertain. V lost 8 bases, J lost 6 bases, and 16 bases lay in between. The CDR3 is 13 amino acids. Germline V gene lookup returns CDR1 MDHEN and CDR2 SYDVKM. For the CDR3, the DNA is TGTGCCAGCTTGATCCCCGGGAATCATGGCTACACCTTC. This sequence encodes CASLIPGNHGYTF.

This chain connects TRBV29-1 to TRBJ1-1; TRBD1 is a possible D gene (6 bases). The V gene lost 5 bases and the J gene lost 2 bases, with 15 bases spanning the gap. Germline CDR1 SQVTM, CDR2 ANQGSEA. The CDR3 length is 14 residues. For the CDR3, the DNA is TGCAGCGTTACCCCAGGGGCCGGCAACACTGAAGCTTTCTTT. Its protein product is CSVTPGAGNTEAFF.

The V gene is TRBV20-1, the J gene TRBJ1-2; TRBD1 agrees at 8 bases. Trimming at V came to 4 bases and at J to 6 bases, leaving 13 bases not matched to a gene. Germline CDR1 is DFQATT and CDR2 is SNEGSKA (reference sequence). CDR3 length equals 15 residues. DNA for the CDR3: TGCAGTGCTACGATCCCCGGGACAGGCAAAAATGGCTACACCTTC. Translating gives CSATIPGTGKNGYTF.

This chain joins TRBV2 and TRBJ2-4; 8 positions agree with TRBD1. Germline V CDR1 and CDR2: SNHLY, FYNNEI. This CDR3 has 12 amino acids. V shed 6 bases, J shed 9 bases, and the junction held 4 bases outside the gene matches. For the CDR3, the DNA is TGTGCCAGCAGCCAGGGGGCCGGCATTCAGTACTTC. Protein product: CASSQGAGIQYF.

The CDR3 DNA sequence: TGTGCCAGCAATAGCGGGGGCCGCTACGAGCAGTACTTC. Translating gives CASNSGGRYEQYF. The chain couples TRBV28 to TRBJ2-7, with TRBD2 matching over 9 bases. Per the germline V gene, CDR1 is MDHEN and CDR2 is SYDVKM. This CDR3 region has 13 residues. Unmatched junction bases numbered 4, after V lost 7 bases and J lost 3 bases.

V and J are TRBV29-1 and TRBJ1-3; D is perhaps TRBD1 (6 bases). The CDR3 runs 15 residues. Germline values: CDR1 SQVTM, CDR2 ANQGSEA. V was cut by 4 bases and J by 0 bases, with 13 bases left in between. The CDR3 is CSVAGDPVSGNTIYF. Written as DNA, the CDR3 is TGCAGCGTTGCAGGGGATCCCGTCTCTGGAAACACCATATATTTT.

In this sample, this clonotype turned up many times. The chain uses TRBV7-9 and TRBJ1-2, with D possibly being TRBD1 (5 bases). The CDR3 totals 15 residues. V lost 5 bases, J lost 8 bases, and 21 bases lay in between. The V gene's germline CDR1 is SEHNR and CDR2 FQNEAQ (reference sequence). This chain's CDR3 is CASSRYIGGDGGYTF. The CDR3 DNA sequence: TGTGCCAGCAGCCGATATATTGGCGGGGACGGCGGCTACACCTTC. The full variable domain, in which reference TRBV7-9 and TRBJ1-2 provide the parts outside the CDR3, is DTGVSQNPRHKITKRGQNVTFRCDPISEHNRLYWYRQTLGQGPEFLTYFQNEAQLEKSRLLSDRFSAERPKGSFSTLEIQRTEQGDSAMYLCASSRYIGGDGGYTFGSGTRLTVV.

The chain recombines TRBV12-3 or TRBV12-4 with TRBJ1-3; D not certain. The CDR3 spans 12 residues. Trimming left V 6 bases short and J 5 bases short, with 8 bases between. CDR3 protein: CASSAMRNTIYF. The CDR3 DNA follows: TGTGCCAGCAGCGCCATGAGAAACACCATATATTTT.

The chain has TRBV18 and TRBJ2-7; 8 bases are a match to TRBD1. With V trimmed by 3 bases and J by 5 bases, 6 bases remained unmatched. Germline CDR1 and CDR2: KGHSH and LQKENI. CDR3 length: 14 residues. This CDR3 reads CASSPATGVHEQYF. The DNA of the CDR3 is TGTGCCAGCTCACCGGCGACAGGGGTGCACGAGCAGTACTTC.

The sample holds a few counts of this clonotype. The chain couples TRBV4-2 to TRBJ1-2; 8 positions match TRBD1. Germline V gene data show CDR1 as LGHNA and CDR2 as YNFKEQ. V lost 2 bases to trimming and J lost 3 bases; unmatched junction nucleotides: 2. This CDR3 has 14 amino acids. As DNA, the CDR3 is TGTGCCAGCAGCCAATTGGGACAGGACTATGGCTACACCTTC. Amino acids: CASSQLGQDYGYTF.

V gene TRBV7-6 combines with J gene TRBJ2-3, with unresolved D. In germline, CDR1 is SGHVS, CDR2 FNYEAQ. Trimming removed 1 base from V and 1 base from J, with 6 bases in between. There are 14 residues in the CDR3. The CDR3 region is CASSLGVGTDTQYF. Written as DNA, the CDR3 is TGTGCCAGCAGCTTAGGGGTTGGCACAGATACGCAGTATTTT.

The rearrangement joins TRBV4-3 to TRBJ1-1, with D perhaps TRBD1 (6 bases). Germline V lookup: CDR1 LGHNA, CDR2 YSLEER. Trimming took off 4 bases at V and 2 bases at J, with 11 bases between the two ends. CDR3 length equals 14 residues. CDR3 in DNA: TGCGCCAGCAGCCCCAGGACAGATAACACTGAAGCTTTCTTT. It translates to CASSPRTDNTEAFF.

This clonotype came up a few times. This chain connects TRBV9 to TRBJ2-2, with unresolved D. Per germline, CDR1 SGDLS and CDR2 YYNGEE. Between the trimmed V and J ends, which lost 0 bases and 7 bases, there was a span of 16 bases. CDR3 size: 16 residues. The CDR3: CASSVELYPESGELFF. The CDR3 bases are TGTGCCAGCAGCGTAGAGTTATACCCGGAGAGCGGGGAGCTGTTTTTT. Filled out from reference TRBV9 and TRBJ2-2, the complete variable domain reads DSGVTQTPKHLITATGQRVTLRCSPRSGDLSVYWYQQSLDQGLQFLIQYYNGEERAKGNILERFSAQQFPDLHSELNLSSLELGDSALYFCASSVELYPESGELFFGEGSRLTVL.

The CDR3 spells CSAGTGTGFAGELFF. CDR3 nucleotide sequence: TGCAGCGCCGGAACCGGGACAGGGTTTGCCGGGGAGCTGTTTTTT. The chain links TRBV29-1 to TRBJ2-2; 9 bases match TRBD1. V lost 7 bases, J lost 6 bases, and 12 bases stayed unmatched. Germline assignment: CDR1 SQVTM and CDR2 ANQGSEA. CDR3 length equals 15 residues.

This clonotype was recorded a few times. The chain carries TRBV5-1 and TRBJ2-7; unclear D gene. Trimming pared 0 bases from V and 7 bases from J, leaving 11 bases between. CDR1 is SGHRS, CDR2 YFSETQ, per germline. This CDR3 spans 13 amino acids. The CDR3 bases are TGCGCCAGCAGCTTGGCGCTGCTTGGGGAGCAGTACTTC. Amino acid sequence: CASSLALLGEQYF. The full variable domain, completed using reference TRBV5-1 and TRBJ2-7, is KAGVTQTPRYLIKTRGQQVTLSCSPISGHRSVSWYQQTPGQGLQFLFEYFSETQRNKGNFPGRFSGRQFSNSRSEMNVSTLELGDSALYLCASSLALLGEQYFGPGTRLTVT.

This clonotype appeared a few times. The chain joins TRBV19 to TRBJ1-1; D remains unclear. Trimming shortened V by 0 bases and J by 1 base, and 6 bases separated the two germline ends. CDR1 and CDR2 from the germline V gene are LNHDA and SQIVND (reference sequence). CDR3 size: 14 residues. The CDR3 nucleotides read TGTGCCAGTAGTATAGATCAGCAGAACACTGAAGCTTTCTTT. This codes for CASSIDQQNTEAFF. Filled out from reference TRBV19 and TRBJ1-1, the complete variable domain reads DGGITQSPKYLFRKEGQNVTLSCEQNLNHDAMYWYRQDPGQGLRLIYYSQIVNDFQKGDIAEGYSVSREKKESFPLTVTSAQKNPTAFYLCASSIDQQNTEAFFGQGTRLTVV.

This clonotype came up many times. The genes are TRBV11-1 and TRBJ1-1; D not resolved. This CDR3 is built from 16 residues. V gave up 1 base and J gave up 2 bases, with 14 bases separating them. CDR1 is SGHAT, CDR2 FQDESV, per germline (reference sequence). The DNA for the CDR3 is TGTGCCAGCAGCTTAGAGGGCTCAAGAGTAAACACTGAAGCTTTCTTT. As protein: CASSLEGSRVNTEAFF.

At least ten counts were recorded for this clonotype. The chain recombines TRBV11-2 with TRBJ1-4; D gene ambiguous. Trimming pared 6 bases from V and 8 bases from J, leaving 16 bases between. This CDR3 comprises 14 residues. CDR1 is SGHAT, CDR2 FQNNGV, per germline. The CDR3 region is CASRKLGVGEKLFF. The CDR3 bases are TGTGCCAGCAGGAAACTCGGGGTTGGGGAAAAACTGTTTTTT. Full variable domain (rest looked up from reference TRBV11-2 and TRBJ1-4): EAGVAQSPRYKIIEKRQSVAFWCNPISGHATLYWYQQILGQGPKLLIQFQNNGVVDDSQLPKDRFSAERLKGVDSTLKIQPAKLEDSAVYLCASRKLGVGEKLFFGSGTQLSVL.

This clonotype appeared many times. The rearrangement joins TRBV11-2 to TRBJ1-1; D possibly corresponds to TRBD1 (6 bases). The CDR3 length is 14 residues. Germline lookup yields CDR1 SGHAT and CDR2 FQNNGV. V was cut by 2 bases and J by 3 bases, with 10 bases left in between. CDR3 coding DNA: TGTGCCAGCAGCTTATGGAGGGGGGACACTGAAGCTTTCTTT. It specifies CASSLWRGDTEAFF.

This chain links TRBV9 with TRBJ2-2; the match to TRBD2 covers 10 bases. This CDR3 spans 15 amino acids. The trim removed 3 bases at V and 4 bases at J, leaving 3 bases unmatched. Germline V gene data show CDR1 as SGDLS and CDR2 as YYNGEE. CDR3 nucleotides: TGTGCCAGCAGCGCGGCTAGCGGGGGCACCGGGGAGCTGTTTTTT. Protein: CASSAASGGTGELFF.

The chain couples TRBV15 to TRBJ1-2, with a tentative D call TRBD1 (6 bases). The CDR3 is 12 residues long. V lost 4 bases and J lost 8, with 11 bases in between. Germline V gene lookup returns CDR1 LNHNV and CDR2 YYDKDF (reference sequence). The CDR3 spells CATSKGDTGYTF. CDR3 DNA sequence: TGTGCCACCAGCAAAGGGGACACCGGCTACACCTTC. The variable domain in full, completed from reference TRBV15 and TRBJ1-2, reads DAMVIQNPRYQVTQFGKPVTLSCSQTLNHNVMYWYQQKSSQAPKLLFHYYDKDFNNEADTPDNFQSRRPNTSFCFLDIRSPGLGDTAMYLCATSKGDTGYTFGSGTRLTVV.

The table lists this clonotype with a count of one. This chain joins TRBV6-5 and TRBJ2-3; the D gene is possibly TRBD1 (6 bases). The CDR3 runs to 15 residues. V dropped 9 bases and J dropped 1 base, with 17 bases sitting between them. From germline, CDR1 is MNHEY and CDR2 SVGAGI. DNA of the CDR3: TGTGCCAGTGGATCCAGGGGCGGCGGCACAGATACGCAGTATTTT. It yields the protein CASGSRGGGTDTQYF.

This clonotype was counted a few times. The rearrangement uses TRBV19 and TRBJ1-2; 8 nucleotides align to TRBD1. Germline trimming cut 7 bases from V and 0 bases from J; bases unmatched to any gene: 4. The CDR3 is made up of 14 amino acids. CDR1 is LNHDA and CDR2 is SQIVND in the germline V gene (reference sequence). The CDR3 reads CASKRDRTNYGYTF. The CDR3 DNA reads TGTGCCAGTAAGCGGGACAGGACTAACTATGGCTACACCTTC.

The CDR3 here is CSVGAGPGAFF. For the CDR3, the DNA is TGCAGCGTGGGGGCCGGGCCAGGAGCTTTCTTT. V usage is TRBV29-1 and J usage is TRBJ1-1; TRBD1 might be the D (6 bases). Germline CDR1 SQVTM, CDR2 ANQGSEA. The V gene lost 6 bases and the J gene lost 10 bases, with 15 bases spanning the gap. The CDR3 sequence is 11 residues long.

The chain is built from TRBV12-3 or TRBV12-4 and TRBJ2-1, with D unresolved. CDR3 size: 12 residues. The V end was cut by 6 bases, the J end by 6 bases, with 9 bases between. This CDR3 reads CASSPVGNEQFF. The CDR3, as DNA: TGTGCCAGCAGCCCCGTCGGCAATGAGCAGTTCTTC.

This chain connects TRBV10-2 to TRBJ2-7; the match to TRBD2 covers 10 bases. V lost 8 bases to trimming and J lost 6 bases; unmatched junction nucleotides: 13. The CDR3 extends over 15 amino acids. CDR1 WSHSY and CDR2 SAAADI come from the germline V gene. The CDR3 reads CASVTVAGGVGEQYF. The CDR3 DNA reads TGCGCCAGCGTCACGGTAGCGGGGGGCGTGGGCGAGCAGTACTTC.

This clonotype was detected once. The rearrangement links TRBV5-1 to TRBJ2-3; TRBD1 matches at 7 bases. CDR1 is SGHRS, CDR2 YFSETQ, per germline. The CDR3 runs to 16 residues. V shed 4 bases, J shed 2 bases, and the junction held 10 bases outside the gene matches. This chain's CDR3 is CASSKGQDAFTDTQYF. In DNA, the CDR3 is TGCGCCAGCAGCAAAGGACAGGACGCTTTCACAGATACGCAGTATTTT. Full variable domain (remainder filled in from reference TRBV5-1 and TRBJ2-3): KAGVTQTPRYLIKTRGQQVTLSCSPISGHRSVSWYQQTPGQGLQFLFEYFSETQRNKGNFPGRFSGRQFSNSRSEMNVSTLELGDSALYLCASSKGQDAFTDTQYFGPGTRLTVL.